A selection of T cell receptor beta chains follows, all from one sample in a study of T cell responses to AZD1222 COVID-19 vaccine. Assay: immunoSEQ multiplex PCR; the TCRdb copy retains only in-frame clones and omits some. The profile shows some 54,000 clones, roughly nine tenths of them singletons. Sequencing was performed on peripheral blood, taken on day 0 of AZD1222 vaccination. These receptors were collected from an adult in good health. Each CDR3 is given with its conserved first and last residue. The D gene is left open where the match is weak. Expanded clones get a size class; other rows say once, few or many, or leave the size out.

cdr3_nt: TGTGCCAGCAGCTTAGCCCAAGAGACCCAGTACTTC
cdr3_aa: CASSLAQETQYF
j_call: TRBJ2-5
clone_size: .
d_call: .
v_call: TRBV7-6

cdr3_nt: TGCAGCGTAGGACAGGGTGAAAACTATGGCTACACCTTC
cdr3_aa: CSVGQGENYGYTF
j_call: TRBJ1-2
clone_size: .
d_call: TRBD1
v_call: TRBV29-1

cdr3_nt: TGCGCCAGCAGCATCGCTCCGGGGCGGAACGAGCAGTACTTC
cdr3_aa: CASSIAPGRNEQYF
j_call: TRBJ2-7
clone_size: .
d_call: .
v_call: TRBV5-1

cdr3_nt: TGTGCCAGCACCAGCAGCAACACCGGGGAGCTGTTTTTT
cdr3_aa: CASTSSNTGELFF
j_call: TRBJ2-2
clone_size: few
d_call: .
v_call: TRBV6-5

cdr3_nt: TGCGCCAGCAGCCCCTGGGACAGGGGAGTATTTGGCTACACCTTC
cdr3_aa: CASSPWDRGVFGYTF
j_call: TRBJ1-2
clone_size: .
d_call: TRBD1
v_call: TRBV5-1

cdr3_nt: TGTGCCAGCAGCCAAGGTCCTGGCTACACCTTC
cdr3_aa: CASSQGPGYTF
j_call: TRBJ1-2
clone_size: .
d_call: .
v_call: TRBV14

cdr3_nt: TGTGCCACCAGTGACTCCACTAGCGGGAGGCCCCCAGATACGCAGTATTTT
cdr3_aa: CATSDSTSGRPPDTQYF
j_call: TRBJ2-3
clone_size: .
d_call: TRBD2
v_call: TRBV24-1

cdr3_nt: TGTGCCAGCAGACTACAGAACACCATATATTTT
cdr3_aa: CASRLQNTIYF
j_call: TRBJ1-3
clone_size: .
d_call: .
v_call: TRBV4-2

cdr3_nt: TGTGCCATCAGTGGGACCTCTTCGCGGGGGCTGCGTGAGCAGTTCTTC
cdr3_aa: CAISGTSSRGLREQFF
j_call: TRBJ2-1
clone_size: .
d_call: .
v_call: TRBV10-3

cdr3_nt: TGTGCCAGCAGCCAGGCCCAGGGGGCGAATGAAAAACTGTTTTTT
cdr3_aa: CASSQAQGANEKLFF
j_call: TRBJ1-4
clone_size: .
d_call: TRBD1
v_call: TRBV7-2

cdr3_nt: TGCGCCAGCAGCACTAATGGGCATAGCTACAATGAGCAGTTCTTC
cdr3_aa: CASSTNGHSYNEQFF
j_call: TRBJ2-1
clone_size: .
d_call: .
v_call: TRBV5-1

cdr3_nt: TGTGCCAGTGAGGAGGTACGTAATGGCGAAAAACTGTTTTTT
cdr3_aa: CASEEVRNGEKLFF
j_call: TRBJ1-4
clone_size: .
d_call: .
v_call: TRBV2

cdr3_nt: TGCGCCAGCAGTCACCTACAGGGGGCGCGGACGACCAGCTCCTACGAGCAGTACTTC
cdr3_aa: CASSHLQGARTTSSYEQYF
j_call: TRBJ2-7
clone_size: .
d_call: TRBD1
v_call: TRBV23-1

cdr3_nt: TGTGCCAGCAGCTTGAGCGGCATCTCTGGAAACACCATATATTTT
cdr3_aa: CASSLSGISGNTIYF
j_call: TRBJ1-3
clone_size: .
d_call: .
v_call: TRBV5-4

cdr3_nt: TGTGCCATCAGTGAAGGGACTAGCGGGAGGGCCGGAGATAAAAATGAGCAGTTCTTC
cdr3_aa: CAISEGTSGRAGDKNEQFF
j_call: TRBJ2-1
clone_size: .
d_call: TRBD2
v_call: TRBV10-3

cdr3_nt: TGTGCCAGCAGCTTGGGGGGGGACAATGAGCAGTTCTTC
cdr3_aa: CASSLGGDNEQFF
j_call: TRBJ2-1
clone_size: .
d_call: .
v_call: TRBV5-4

cdr3_nt: TGTGCCAGTAGCAGGGACAGGGCAAGAAGCACTGAAGCTTTCTTT
cdr3_aa: CASSRDRARSTEAFF
j_call: TRBJ1-1
clone_size: .
d_call: TRBD1
v_call: TRBV19

cdr3_nt: TGTGCCATCAGGGGCCGGACGAGGGACACTGAAGCTTTCTTT
cdr3_aa: CAIRGRTRDTEAFF
j_call: TRBJ1-1
clone_size: once
d_call: .
v_call: TRBV10-3

cdr3_nt: TGTGCCAGCAGTTGGACAGGGGGCGGTAATTCACCCCTCCACTTT
cdr3_aa: CASSWTGGGNSPLHF
j_call: TRBJ1-6
clone_size: .
d_call: TRBD1
v_call: TRBV7-2

cdr3_nt: TGTGCCAGCAGCCCGGGACAGGGGGAGGTCACAGATACGCAGTATTTT
cdr3_aa: CASSPGQGEVTDTQYF
j_call: TRBJ2-3
clone_size: .
d_call: TRBD1
v_call: TRBV11-3

cdr3_nt: TGCGCCAGCACCATAACCGGGGCGAACAATGAGCAGTTCTTC
cdr3_aa: CASTITGANNEQFF
j_call: TRBJ2-1
clone_size: .
d_call: .
v_call: TRBV5-1

cdr3_nt: TGTGCCAGCATAAGGGGGCTACCGGGCAATGAGCAGTTCTTC
cdr3_aa: CASIRGLPGNEQFF
j_call: TRBJ2-1
clone_size: .
d_call: TRBD1
v_call: TRBV11-2